The sample holds a few counts of the clone carrying this T cell receptor (beta chain). Its antigen is currently unknown. Distinct nucleotide sequences in the sample also encode this CDR3. The PCR contained 60 Vbeta and 13 Jbeta primers. Per the original methods: Later reanalysis found around 84 million unique TCR beta chains, roughly 9.9 million of them shared. Libraries were prepared by immunoSEQ multiplex PCR; TCRdb keeps only in-frame clonotypes and omits some of them. From that table come the V and J calls and clone size; the DNA was used to work out D and trimming. Of tens of thousands of clones listed, 81% were seen once; the top ten hold about a tenth. This record belongs to a study of cytomegalovirus exposure and HLA in healthy donors. Study at large: The study placed about four fifths of its 350 to 450 genotyped donors in the Caucasian-associated ancestry cluster. Study-level findings and limits: DRB1 showed the most TCR associations and HLA-C the fewest in a later analysis, as rates varied by HLA locus. TCR beta V- and J-gene trimming was later associated with a missense DCLRE1C variant.

The germline CDR1 and CDR2 sequences are SGHRS and YFSETQ. Between the trimmed V and J ends, which lost 0 bases and 5 bases, there was a span of 8 bases. The CDR3 spans 14 residues. The TCR sequence derives from a human donor in good health. The sample consisted of PBMCs. The V gene is TRBV5-1, the J gene TRBJ1-4; D unclear. The CDR3 DNA reads as TGCGCCAGCAGCTTGGCACAGTCGAATGAAAAACTGTTTTTT. Amino acids: CASSLAQSNEKLFF.